The 9 T cell receptor beta chains given below trace back to one sample, sequenced in a study of neurological immune-mediated disorders. TCRdb itself ran the 5' RACE reads through MiXCR, one entry per CDR3 protein. Of tens of thousands of distinct CDR3 sequences listed, about 13% are singletons. Time point reported: longitudinal time-point 1 (baseline). Sequencing input: PBMCs. These receptors all come from a female donor with HTLV-1-associated myelopathy (HAM/TSP).

Comment on this clonotype: Since a much larger clone is just one base distant, this may be a read error. The chain combines TRBV28 with TRBJ2-5; D is undetermined. Judging by the DNA end, TRBJ2-7 fits better; the J call may be wrong. Germline CDR1 reads MDHEN; CDR2 reads SYDVKM. This CDR3 contains 13 residues. CDR3 region: CASFGVNNCEQYF. The CDR3 coding sequence is TGTGCCAGCTTTGGGGTCAACAACTGCGAGCAGTACTTC.

This clonotype was seen repeatedly, ten times or more. This chain links TRBV3-1 with TRBJ2-1; weak D call: TRBD2 (5 bases). The V gene lost 4 bases and the J gene lost 2 bases, with 12 bases spanning the gap. Germline V gene lookup returns CDR1 LGHDT and CDR2 YNNKEL (reference sequence). The CDR3 is 15 residues long. CDR3 in DNA: TGTGCCAGCAGCCCGAGGGTGAGGACCTACAATGAGCAGTTCTTC. Translation: CASSPRVRTYNEQFF.

There are a few counts of this clonotype. The V call is TRBV7-2, the J call TRBJ2-2; possibly TRBD1 for D (6 bases). Germline CDR1 and CDR2: SGHTA and FQGNSA. This CDR3 is 17 amino acids long. V was clipped by 3 bases and J by 6 bases, with 20 bases between them. The CDR3 DNA is TGTGCCAGCAGCTTCGGAGGAGGCAGGGGATGGGCCGGGGAGCTGTTTTTT. This encodes CASSFGGGRGWAGELFF.

This clonotype was counted at least ten times. The chain uses TRBV3-1 and TRBJ2-7, with D perhaps matching TRBD2 (6 bases). Deletions cut 4 bases from V and 2 bases from J, with 15 bases between. Germline lookup yields CDR1 LGHDT and CDR2 YNNKEL (reference sequence). The CDR3 has 15 residues. The DNA for the CDR3 is TGTGCCAGCAGCCTAGGGAGGAGCGGTACCTACGAGCAGTACTTC. This gives the protein CASSLGRSGTYEQYF.

The sample holds many counts of this clonotype. The chain couples TRBV6-5 to TRBJ2-4; D unresolved. The V gene's germline CDR1 is MNHEY and CDR2 SVGAGI. This CDR3 is 14 amino acids long. Between the trimmed V and J ends, which lost 5 bases and 3 bases, there was a span of 11 bases. As DNA, the CDR3 is TGTGCCAGCAGTGCCGGGTCCTTCAAAAACATTCAGTACTTC. This gives the protein CASSAGSFKNIQYF.

This clonotype was seen ten or more times. This chain uses TRBV29-1 with TRBJ1-2; weak D call: TRBD1 (6 bases). This CDR3 is 12 amino acids long. The V gene lost 7 bases and the J gene lost 4 bases, with 13 bases spanning the gap. CDR1 and CDR2 (germline): SQVTM, ANQGSEA. This chain's CDR3 is CSGRAGAYGYTF. The CDR3 DNA reads as TGCAGCGGCCGGGCAGGGGCCTATGGCTACACCTTC. Combining the CDR3 with reference TRBV29-1 and TRBJ1-2 gives the whole variable domain SAVISQKPSRDICQRGTSLTIQCQVDSQVTMMFWYRQQPGQSLTLIATANQGSEATYESGFVIDKFPISRPNLTFSTLTVSNMSPEDSSIYLCSGRAGAYGYTFGSGTRLTVV.

In its sample, this clonotype was seen once. One junction end does not reproduce the germline sequence, and a read error may be involved. The chain uses TRBV6-4 and TRBJ1-2; D is unresolved. This CDR3 contains 13 residues. Per germline, CDR1 MRHNA and CDR2 SNTAGT. CDR3 DNA sequence: TGTGCCAGCAGTGACAAAGGACTCTATGACTACACCTTC. This translates into CASSDKGLYDYTF.

This chain links TRBV3-1 with TRBJ1-1, with 7 bases identical to TRBD1. This CDR3 region has 15 residues. Germline lookup yields CDR1 LGHDT and CDR2 YNNKEL (reference sequence). Trimming cost V 2 bases and J 5 bases; bases outside gene matches: 8. In DNA form, the CDR3 reads TGTGCCAGCAGCCAAAGAGGGGGCTCTGGGACTGAAGCTTTCTTT. Translation: CASSQRGGSGTEAFF. Complete variable domain (other parts from reference TRBV3-1 and TRBJ1-1): DTAVSQTPKYLVTQMGNDKSIKCEQNLGHDTMYWYKQDSKKFLKIMFSYNNKELIINETVPNRFSPKSPDKAHLNLHINSLELGDSAVYFCASSQRGGSGTEAFFGQGTRLTVV.

Many counts were recorded for this clonotype. The rearrangement links TRBV29-1 to TRBJ2-3; D gene uncertain. In germline, CDR1 is SQVTM, CDR2 ANQGSEA. CDR3 length: 15 residues. V lost 1 base, J lost 3 bases, and 14 bases lay in between. The CDR3 region is CSVEVTASFTDTQYF. CDR3 in DNA: TGCAGCGTTGAAGTTACGGCAAGCTTTACAGATACGCAGTATTTT.